Presented here are 22 T cell receptor beta chains from one specimen sequenced in a study of blood T cells in healthy people across ages. Together with a sample-barcoded 5' primer, a J-beta primer mix was included in a second PCR lasting roughly 6 to 12 cycles. In TCRdb, the 5' RACE reads were re-called with MiXCR into one record per CDR3 protein. The sample lists almost 300,000 distinct CDR3 sequences; 27% were seen once. The sample taken for sequencing was blood. These receptors originate from an older woman in good health.

The V call is TRBV29-1, the J call TRBJ1-1; no clear D gene. V lost 7 bases, J lost 5 bases, and 8 bases lay in between. Looked up from germline, CDR1 is SQVTM and CDR2 is ANQGSEA. This CDR3 is 10 amino acids long. The CDR3 nucleotides are TGCAGCGGTGGGGATACTGAAGCTTTCTTT. As protein: CSGGDTEAFF.

The sample holds one count of this clonotype. A read error may produce the germline difference seen at one junction end. This chain joins TRBV7-2 and TRBJ2-3; D is undetermined. Germline V gene lookup returns CDR1 SGHTA and CDR2 FQGNSA. The CDR3 has 14 amino acids. The CDR3: CASSPLGRTDTQCF. The CDR3 region has the DNA TGTGCCAGCAGCCCCCTAGGGCGCACAGATACGCAGTGTTTT.

CDR3 residues: CASSEGLAGGNTDTQYF. CDR3 in DNA: TGCGCCAGCAGCGAAGGGCTAGCGGGAGGAAACACAGATACGCAGTATTTT. The V gene is TRBV5-1, the J gene TRBJ2-3; 11 bases agree with TRBD2. CDR1 and CDR2 (germline): SGHRS, YFSETQ. There are 17 residues in the CDR3. V shed 4 bases and J 2 bases; nucleotides not matched to a gene: 9.

The chain couples TRBV20-1 to TRBJ1-1; D possibly corresponds to TRBD1 (5 bases). This CDR3 has 14 amino acids. With 1 base removed from V and 1 base from J, the gap between germline ends came to 10 bases. The germline V gene has CDR1 DFQATT and CDR2 SNEGSKA (reference sequence). This CDR3 is CSARGGHKNTEAFF. CDR3 DNA: TGCAGTGCTAGAGGTGGACACAAGAACACTGAAGCTTTCTTT.

V gene TRBV20-1 combines with J gene TRBJ2-3; the match to TRBD2 covers 7 bases. The CDR3 spans 14 residues. The V and J ends lost 0 bases and 1 base, in that order; junction bases with no gene match: 1. Germline V gene lookup returns CDR1 DFQATT and CDR2 SNEGSKA (reference sequence). Here the CDR3 reads CSARDLAGTDTQYF. In DNA, the CDR3 is TGCAGTGCTAGAGATCTAGCGGGCACAGATACGCAGTATTTT.

This clonotype was recorded a few times. The gene calls are TRBV5-1 and TRBJ2-5; 7 bases agree with TRBD2. The CDR3 has 15 amino acids. V shed 2 bases and J 5 bases; nucleotides not matched to a gene: 9. CDR1 and CDR2 from the germline V gene are SGHRS and YFSETQ. The CDR3 loop reads CASSFGGGILETQYF. The CDR3, as DNA: TGCGCCAGCAGCTTCGGGGGAGGGATTCTCGAGACCCAGTACTTC.

This clonotype was counted at least ten times. The V gene is TRBV20-1, the J gene TRBJ2-7, with a weak D call TRBD2 (5 bases). The CDR3 sequence is 12 residues long. CDR1 and CDR2 from the germline V gene are DFQATT and SNEGSKA (reference sequence). V was cut by 4 bases and J by 6 bases, with 13 bases left in between. The CDR3 DNA follows: TGCAGTGCTACCAGGACTCAAGGCGAGCAGTACTTC. It encodes CSATRTQGEQYF.

J is TRBJ1-4 and V is TRBV7-2; maybe TRBD1 (5 bases). Germline V CDR1 and CDR2: SGHTA, FQGNSA. V lost 3 bases to trimming and J lost 8 bases, with 13 bases between them. The CDR3 is 14 amino acids. DNA of the CDR3: TGTGCCAGCAGCTTCGGGGCAGGGTACGAAAAACTGTTTTTT. Amino acids: CASSFGAGYEKLFF. Supplemented by reference TRBV7-2 and TRBJ1-4, the full variable domain reads GAGVSQSPSNKVTEKGKDVELRCDPISGHTALYWYRQSLGQGLEFLIYFQGNSAPDKSGLPSDRFSAERTGGSVSTLTIQRTQQEDSAVYLCASSFGAGYEKLFFGSGTQLSVL.

The genes are TRBV7-2 and TRBJ2-5; 7 positions agree with TRBD2. There are 15 residues in the CDR3. V shed 3 bases and J 5 bases; nucleotides not matched to a gene: 9. Germline V CDR1 and CDR2: SGHTA, FQGNSA. The CDR3 DNA is TGTGCCAGCAGCTTTGGGGCGGGGGAATGGGAGACCCAGTACTTC. It is translated as CASSFGAGEWETQYF.

This chain links TRBV3-1 with TRBJ1-4; 7 nucleotides match TRBD1. This CDR3 has 13 residues. V lost 7 bases and J lost 14; bases outside the gene matches: 13. CDR1 and CDR2 from the germline V gene are LGHDT and YNNKEL (reference sequence). CDR3 residues: CASTPGGTDKLFF. The DNA for the CDR3 is TGTGCCAGCACCCCGGGGGGGACAGATAAGCTGTTTTTT.

The CDR3 DNA is TGTGCCAGCAGTCTCCAAGTGGGGCAGCCCCAGCATTTT. Its protein is CASSLQVGQPQHF. The chain links TRBV12-3 or TRBV12-4 to TRBJ1-5; no definite D call. The CDR3 has 13 residues. V shed 5 bases and J shed 7 bases, with 12 bases lying between them.

Turning to this clonotype: The junction and the germline gene differ at one end; a read error may be behind it. The V gene is TRBV29-1, the J gene TRBJ2-3; the D call may be TRBD1 or TRBD2 (5 bases each). The germline gives CDR1 SQVTM, CDR2 ANQGSEA. This CDR3 contains 15 residues. The CDR3 nucleotides are TGCAGCGTGGCCCGGGGCGGAAGTCCCACAGATGCGCAGTATTTT. As protein: CSVARGGSPTDAQYF.

This clonotype was picked up many times. This rearrangement joins TRBV5-1 to TRBJ2-7, with 8 bases that match TRBD1. CDR1 is SGHRS and CDR2 is YFSETQ in the germline V gene. The V segment lost 4 bases and the J segment 1 base; nucleotides outside the gene matches: 7. The CDR3 consists of 15 residues. CDR3 residues: CASSAGTGASYEQYF. The CDR3 nucleotides read TGCGCCAGCAGCGCCGGGACAGGCGCTTCCTACGAGCAGTACTTC.

This clonotype was found a few times. The chain recombines TRBV20-1 with TRBJ2-5; D is tentatively TRBD1 or TRBD2 (5 bases each). Trimming took off 6 bases at V and 1 base at J, with 9 bases between the two ends. CDR3 length equals 12 residues. Germline CDR1 reads DFQATT; CDR2 reads SNEGSKA (reference sequence). In nucleotides, the CDR3 is TGCAGTGCCCCGGGACGCCAAGAGACCCAGTACTTC. Translating gives CSAPGRQETQYF.

The rearrangement joins TRBV28 to TRBJ2-5; the D gene is possibly TRBD1 (5 bases). V was pared by 6 bases and J by 0 bases, with 17 bases between. In germline, CDR1 is MDHEN, CDR2 SYDVKM. The CDR3 is 16 residues long. The CDR3 region is CASRHGQLTYQETQYF. The CDR3 bases are TGTGCCAGCAGGCACGGACAACTCACGTACCAAGAGACCCAGTACTTC.

This clonotype was counted ten times or more. The genes are TRBV12-3 or TRBV12-4 and TRBJ1-3; D gene ambiguous. The CDR3 sequence is 12 residues long. The ends were cut back, 6 bases at V and 2 bases at J, with 5 bases in the middle. CDR3 DNA: TGTGCCAGCAGGCAGACTGGAAACACCATATATTTT. It is translated as CASRQTGNTIYF.

DNA of the CDR3: TGCAGCGCAGGGGGGTCAGGCCCTGGAAACACCATATATTTT. Its translation is CSAGGSGPGNTIYF. The chain combines TRBV29-1 with TRBJ1-3, with 7 nucleotides matching TRBD1. The CDR3 is 14 residues long. Looked up from germline, CDR1 is SQVTM and CDR2 is ANQGSEA. Unmatched junction bases numbered 8, after V lost 7 bases and J lost 2 bases.

This clonotype was seen a handful of times. The gene calls are TRBV28 and TRBJ2-4, with D possibly TRBD2 on 6 matching bases. Trimming removed 4 bases from V and 1 base from J, with 17 bases in between. There are 17 residues in the CDR3. In germline, CDR1 is MDHEN, CDR2 SYDVKM. CDR3 bases: TGTGCCAGCAGTTCAGACGCGAAGGGGAGGGCCAAAAACATTCAGTACTTC. Its protein product is CASSSDAKGRAKNIQYF.

The V and J genes are TRBV20-1 and TRBJ2-3; 7 nucleotides line up with TRBD2. This CDR3 has 13 residues. Germline CDR1 and CDR2: DFQATT and SNEGSKA (reference sequence). J was trimmed by 2 bases and V by 6 bases; bases with no gene match: 5. The CDR3 sequence is CSALAEFTDTQYF. DNA of the CDR3: TGCAGTGCCCTAGCGGAGTTCACAGATACGCAGTATTTT.

This clonotype turned up a few times. The germline gene is not matched at one end of the junction; a read error may be the cause. This rearrangement joins TRBV3-1 to TRBJ2-5, with D perhaps TRBD2 (5 bases). Germline CDR1 reads LGHDT; CDR2 reads YNNKEL (reference sequence). The CDR3 loop spans 12 amino acids. The CDR3 protein is CASSQESRAPFF. The CDR3 nucleotides read TGTGCCAGCAGCCAAGAGTCGAGGGCCCCCTTCTTC.

This clonotype was picked up many times. The chain carries TRBV28 and TRBJ2-5; D unresolved. Between the trimmed V and J ends, which lost 2 bases and 4 bases, there was a span of 5 bases. Germline V gene lookup returns CDR1 MDHEN and CDR2 SYDVKM. This CDR3 contains 12 residues. CDR3 coding DNA: TGTGCCAGCAGTTTACTTTCAGAGACCCAGTACTTC. It yields the protein CASSLLSETQYF.

This chain uses TRBV5-1 with TRBJ1-2, with 7 nucleotides matching TRBD1. The trim removed 0 bases at V and 1 base at J, leaving 9 bases unmatched. Germline V gene data show CDR1 as SGHRS and CDR2 as YFSETQ. There are 17 residues in the CDR3. As DNA, the CDR3 is TGCGCCAGCAGCTTGGGAAGGACAGGCACCAATAACTATGGCTACACCTTC. Protein: CASSLGRTGTNNYGYTF.